The 12 T cell receptor beta chains below were found in one sample sequenced in a study of blood T cell repertoires in COVID-19. Generated by immunoSEQ multiplex PCR, the TCRdb table keeps only in-frame clones and is missing some. The sample contains some 64,000 clones, 72% of which appear only once. The sequencing sample was made of peripheral blood. These receptors all stem from a woman aged 70-85 years with COVID-19, enrolled during active disease.

The gene calls are TRBV28 and TRBJ2-7; TRBD1 agrees at 8 bases. The length of the CDR3 is 13 residues. Germline assignment: CDR1 MDHEN and CDR2 SYDVKM. V lost 5 bases and J lost 7; bases outside the gene matches: 7. The DNA for the CDR3 is TGTGCCAGCAGTCTCCGGACAGGGCGGGAGCAGTACGTC. This codes for CASSLRTGREQYV.

The chain has TRBV6-5 and TRBJ1-3; D gene uncertain. This CDR3 spans 13 amino acids. Trimming took 7 bases from V and 4 from J, leaving 11 bases between them. Germline V lookup: CDR1 MNHEY, CDR2 SVGAGI. CDR3 amino acids: CASMFGVGNTIYF. DNA for the CDR3: TGTGCCAGCATGTTCGGGGTCGGAAACACCATATATTTT.

The chain has TRBV5-6 and TRBJ1-3; 7 bases fit TRBD1. CDR1 is SGHDT, CDR2 YYEEEE, per germline. There are 17 residues in the CDR3. V lost 1 base to trimming and J lost 4 bases; unmatched junction nucleotides: 11. For the CDR3, the DNA is TGTGCCAGCAGCTTGTTCGGACAGGTTGACGGAGGAAACACCATATATTTT. This codes for CASSLFGQVDGGNTIYF.

The chain couples TRBV27 to TRBJ1-4; D gene uncertain. The CDR3 is made up of 13 amino acids. The V gene lost 3 bases and the J gene lost 7 bases, with 9 bases spanning the gap. Germline values: CDR1 MNHEY, CDR2 SMNVEV (reference sequence). The CDR3 loop is CASSFSGFEKLFF. The CDR3 DNA follows: TGTGCCAGCAGTTTCTCGGGTTTTGAAAAACTGTTTTTT.

V usage is TRBV18 and J usage is TRBJ2-7, with TRBD1 identical over 8 bases. There are 11 residues in the CDR3. The junction had 5 bases not matched to a gene; V was cut back by 4 bases and J by 12 bases. CDR1 is KGHSH and CDR2 is LQKENI in the germline V gene. CDR3 in DNA: TGTGCCAGCTCACAGGACAGGGTAATGTACTTC. It specifies CASSQDRVMYF.

The gene calls are TRBV5-5 and TRBJ2-3; 9 nucleotides align to TRBD2. CDR1 and CDR2 from the germline V gene are SGHKS and YYEKEE (reference sequence). Germline trimming cut 7 bases from V and 4 bases from J; bases unmatched to any gene: 10. This CDR3 has 15 amino acids. CDR3 bases: TGTGCCAGCGAGCCCGTAGCGGGAGCCCCAGATACGCAGTATTTT. It codes for CASEPVAGAPDTQYF.

This chain links TRBV7-3 with TRBJ2-7; D might be TRBD2 (5 bases). Germline CDR1 and CDR2: SGHTA and FQGTGA. Deletions cut 0 bases from V and 3 bases from J, with 9 bases between. The CDR3 runs to 14 residues. DNA for the CDR3: TGTGCCAGCAGCTTAACAGGGAGAAGCTACGAGCAGTACTTC. It codes for CASSLTGRSYEQYF.

The rearrangement joins TRBV7-2 to TRBJ1-6; D remains unclear. The V gene lost 1 base and the J gene lost 5 bases, with 18 bases spanning the gap. CDR3 length equals 18 residues. Germline CDR1 is SGHTA and CDR2 is FQGNSA. DNA of the CDR3: TGTGCCAGCAGCTTAGGGGCTTGGGGAGCCGCCGATAATTCACCCCTCCACTTT. It codes for CASSLGAWGAADNSPLHF.

CDR3 amino acids: CASSGGQGMRQETQYF. Here the CDR3 DNA reads TGTGCCAGCAGTGGTGGACAGGGTATGAGGCAAGAGACCCAGTACTTC. The rearrangement links TRBV6-1 to TRBJ2-5; 8 bases line up with TRBD1. Per germline, CDR1 MNHNS and CDR2 SASEGT. The CDR3 totals 16 residues. V gave up 4 bases and J gave up 2 bases; unmatched junction bases: 9.

The V and J genes are TRBV7-2 and TRBJ1-2, with a possible D match to TRBD1 (5 bases). Germline CDR1 SGHTA, CDR2 FQGNSA. V was shortened by 5 bases and J by 5 bases, with 12 bases between the two germline ends. The CDR3 runs 13 residues. DNA of the CDR3: TGTGCCAGCAGCATCGTCGGGGGGTATGGCTACACCTTC. It is translated as CASSIVGGYGYTF.

The chain employs TRBV27 and TRBJ2-1; possible D gene TRBD2, 6 bases. CDR1 is MNHEY and CDR2 is SMNVEV in the germline V gene (reference sequence). The CDR3 sequence is 14 residues long. V lost 6 bases, J lost 6 bases, and 15 bases lay in between. The CDR3 sequence: CASRRLFSGNEQFF. The CDR3 bases are TGTGCCAGCAGGCGCCTTTTTAGCGGCAATGAGCAGTTCTTC.

CDR3 DNA sequence: TGTGCCAGCAGTTCTGGGGCCACAGATACGCAGTATTTT. Translating gives CASSSGATDTQYF. This chain connects TRBV6-6 to TRBJ2-3, with a tentative D call TRBD1 (5 bases). Trimming removed 4 bases from V and 2 bases from J, with 7 bases in between. From germline, CDR1 is MNHNY and CDR2 SVGAGI (reference sequence). This CDR3 spans 13 amino acids.